A selection of T cell receptor beta chains follows, all from one sample in a study of human T cells and chemical hapten exposure. TCRdb reprocessed the RACE reads via MiXCR and lists one record per CDR3 protein. The sample lists about 55,000 distinct CDR3 sequences, roughly a tenth occurring once. This specimen consisted of whole blood, obtained in connection with sensitization to the hapten diphenylcyclopropenone (DPC). All receptors derive from a woman aged 30 to 39 with alopecia areata. Some clones in this sample may be carry-over from other donors' samples. CDR3s include the opening cysteine and the closing phenylalanine or tryptophan. D genes are given only for firm matches. Some rows mark clone size as missing; the rest say once, few, many or name a class of expanded clone.

>.|TRBJ2-1|TRBV4-3|many
TGCGCCAGCAGCCAGCCAGGGGGCGGGGGCTCCTACAATGAGCAGTTCTTC
CASSQPGGGGSYNEQFF
>TRBD2|TRBJ2-1|TRBV3-1|.
TGTGCCAGCAGCCAAGTTAGCGGGAGCTCCTACAATGAGCAGTTCTTC
CASSQVSGSSYNEQFF
>.|TRBJ2-7|TRBV28|few
TGTGCCAGCAGTTCGGCCGGACAGGAGGGGTACTACGAGCAGTACTTC
CASSSAGQEGYYEQYF
>.|TRBJ1-1|TRBV6-2/TRBV6-3|.
TGTGCCAGCAGTTATGGTCAATCAGGGGCTCCGCGGCGCCACACTGAAGCTTTCTTT
CASSYGQSGAPRRHTEAFF
>.|TRBJ2-5|TRBV3-1|few
TGTGCCAGCAGCGGGGGGAAAGAGACCCAGTACTTC
CASSGGKETQYF
>.|TRBJ1-1|TRBV11-2|.
TGTGCCAGCAGCTTAATGCTAGCGGTCAACACTGAAGCTTTCTTT
CASSLMLAVNTEAFF
>.|TRBJ1-1|TRBV29-1|many
TGCAGCGTTGAAGTAGGGGAGGGGACCGCTTTCTTT
CSVEVGEGTAFF
>.|TRBJ2-7|TRBV20-1|many
TGCAGTGCCCTGGTACGGGAGCAGTACTTC
CSALVREQYF
>.|TRBJ2-7|TRBV7-8|many
TGTGCCAGCAGCTTACGAGACGAGCAGTACTTC
CASSLRDEQYF
>TRBD1|TRBJ1-2|TRBV29-1|many
TGCAGCGTTGAACTGCAGGGGGCTGTAGGCTACACCTTC
CSVELQGAVGYTF
>.|TRBJ1-2|TRBV7-8|.
TGTGCCAGCACCCACACCGTAAGGGACGGCTACACCTTC
CASTHTVRDGYTF
>TRBD1|TRBJ2-7|TRBV11-1|few
TGTGCCAGCAGCCTGGAACCGGGACAGGGAATCTACGAGCAGTACTTC
CASSLEPGQGIYEQYF
>.|TRBJ2-2|TRBV12-3/TRBV12-4|.
TGTGCCAGCAGTCCCCGGGGCAACACCGGGGAGCTGTTTTTT
CASSPRGNTGELFF
>.|TRBJ2-5|TRBV20-1|.
TGCAGTGCCAGGGGCCAGGGGCCCCAAGAGACCCAGTACTTC
CSARGQGPQETQYF
>.|TRBJ2-1|TRBV5-1|many
TGCGCCAGCAGCCCAGGACTCTTAGGGAACGATGAGCAGTTCTTC
CASSPGLLGNDEQFF
>TRBD2|TRBJ2-7|TRBV28|.
TGTGCCAGCAGCCATACAGAACTAGCGGGGAGCTCCTACGAGCAGTACTTC
CASSHTELAGSSYEQYF
>.|TRBJ2-3|TRBV15|few
TGTGCCACCAGCAGAGCAAGTAGCACAGATACGCAGTATTTT
CATSRASSTDTQYF
>TRBD1|TRBJ2-7|TRBV19|.
TGTGCCAGTAGTATAGGGACAGGGAACTCCTACGAGCAGTACTTC
CASSIGTGNSYEQYF
>.|TRBJ1-1|TRBV7-8|few
TGTGCCAGCAGCTCGACGGGGGAAATGAACACTGAAGCTTTCTTT
CASSSTGEMNTEAFF
>.|TRBJ2-6|TRBV19|few
TGTGCCAGTATGAGGGGGTCCTCTGGGGCCAACGTCCTGACTTTC
CASMRGSSGANVLTF
>.|TRBJ2-5|TRBV3-1|few
TGTGCCAGCAGCCAAGATTGGACACCACAAGAGACCCAGTACTTC
CASSQDWTPQETQYF
>.|TRBJ1-1|TRBV11-1|.
TGTGCCAGCAGCCGACAGCTGAACACTGAAGCTTTCTTT
CASSRQLNTEAFF
>.|TRBJ1-5|TRBV12-3/TRBV12-4|few
TGTGCCAGCAGCCCCAAGGCCCAAACTTATAGCAATCAGCCCCAGCATTTT
CASSPKAQTYSNQPQHF
>TRBD2|TRBJ2-1|TRBV12-3/TRBV12-4|.
TGTGCCAGCAGTTTACGGAGCGGGAACTACAATGAGCAGTTCTTC
CASSLRSGNYNEQFF
>.|TRBJ2-2|TRBV4-3|.
TGCGCCAGCAGCCAAGATTCAGGGTTCGGCGGGGAGCTGTTTTTT
CASSQDSGFGGELFF
>TRBD1|TRBJ1-4|TRBV12-3/TRBV12-4|few
TGTGCCAGCAGGCAACAGGGGGCGCGGGGTGAAAAACTGTTTTTT
CASRQQGARGEKLFF
>TRBD2|TRBJ2-2|TRBV6-6|.
TGTGCCAGCAGTTACGGTCGGGGGGGCACCGGGGAGCTGTTTTTT
CASSYGRGGTGELFF
>.|TRBJ2-7|TRBV20-1|few
TGCAGTGCTAGTGGTCTCATCGGACGGCGAACCCCTTCGACACTCTCCTACGAGCAGTACTTC
CSASGLIGRRTPSTLSYEQYF
>.|TRBJ2-3|TRBV7-9|.
TGTGCCAGCAGCACAGGGTTGGATACGCAGTATTTT
CASSTGLDTQYF
>TRBD2|TRBJ2-1|TRBV12-3/TRBV12-4|many
TGTGCCAGCACTAGACTAGCGGGGTTTAACAATGAGCAGTTCTTC
CASTRLAGFNNEQFF
>TRBD2|TRBJ2-3|TRBV20-1|.
TGCAGTGCTCTTAGCGGGGGGGCAACAGATACGCAGTATTTT
CSALSGGATDTQYF
>.|TRBJ2-3|TRBV12-3/TRBV12-4|many
TGTGCCAGCACCCACGCCAATTTCGGCACAGATACGCAGTATTTT
CASTHANFGTDTQYF
>.|TRBJ1-5|TRBV5-6|few
TGTGCCAGCAGCCCTGGCAGCAATCAGCCCCAGCATTTT
CASSPGSNQPQHF
>.|TRBJ1-4|TRBV12-3/TRBV12-4|.
TGTGCCAGCAGAGGCCGACCCGGTAGTTGTGAAAAACTGTTTTTT
CASRGRPGSCEKLFF
>.|TRBJ1-1|TRBV28|many
TGTGCCAGCAGTTTCTTGGACACTGAAGCTTTCTTT
CASSFLDTEAFF
>.|TRBJ2-5|TRBV5-5|few
TGTGCCAGCAGCTTGGAATGGGGCCAAGAGACCCAGTACTTC
CASSLEWGQETQYF
>TRBD1|TRBJ2-7|TRBV3-1|.
TGTGCCAGCAGCCGCCCGACAGGGGCCATCTACGAGCAGTACTTC
CASSRPTGAIYEQYF
>.|TRBJ2-7|TRBV6-1|.
TGTGCCAGCAGTGAGGCCAGCCGCTACGAGCAGTACTTC
CASSEASRYEQYF
>.|TRBJ2-1|TRBV7-2|.
TGTGCCACACGAAGGGGGAATGAGCAGTTCTTC
CATRRGNEQFF
>.|TRBJ1-1|TRBV20-1|.
TGCAGTGCGCCGAGCAGGGTCCTGAACACTGAAGCTTTCTTT
CSAPSRVLNTEAFF
>TRBD1|TRBJ2-3|TRBV5-5|.
TGTGCCAGCAGCCCAATGTATGGGACAGGGACATGTTTGGATACGCAGTATTTT
CASSPMYGTGTCLDTQYF